The 19 T cell receptor beta chains below were found in one sample sequenced in a study of beta chain features in type 1 diabetes. Expressed TCRB transcripts were sequenced, since all the RNA that had been isolated was reverse transcribed. Profiled with immunoSEQ multiplex PCR; TCRdb holds only in-frame clones, not every one. Of about 340,000 clones in the sample, 7.5% to 9% were seen once. Sample: central memory CD4+ T cells from blood. All receptors derive from a young woman in good health.

This clone occurred a few times. V is TRBV19 and J is TRBJ2-7; 10 bases are shared with TRBD2. V lost 5 bases and J lost 3; bases outside the gene matches: 4. The CDR3 contains 14 residues. The germline gives CDR1 LNHDA, CDR2 SQIVND (reference sequence). DNA for the CDR3: TGTGCCAGTAGTGGCTCTAGCGGGAGCTACGAGCAGTACTTC. It specifies CASSGSSGSYEQYF.

This clone was seen a few times. CDR3: CASGIGPDRGAFF. The CDR3, as DNA: TGTGCCAGCGGGATCGGGCCTGACAGGGGAGCTTTCTTT. The J gene is TRBJ1-1, the V gene TRBV7-2, with 8 bases lining up with TRBD1. Germline loops: CDR1 SGHTA, CDR2 FQGNSA. V shed 8 bases and J 10 bases; nucleotides not matched to a gene: 12. CDR3 length: 13 residues.

V gene TRBV5-1 combines with J gene TRBJ1-3; no definite D call. Germline loops: CDR1 SGHRS, CDR2 YFSETQ. The CDR3 consists of 16 residues. V was shortened by 3 bases and J by 1 base, with 14 bases between the two germline ends. CDR3: CASSSNSRRSGNTIYF. The CDR3 DNA sequence: TGCGCCAGCAGCTCTAACTCCCGCCGGTCTGGAAACACCATATATTTT.

This clone was counted many times. The chain recombines TRBV18 with TRBJ2-2, with TRBD1 identical over 7 bases. Germline CDR1 KGHSH, CDR2 LQKENI. This CDR3 region has 13 residues. Trimming removed 3 bases from V and 7 bases from J; junction bases left unmatched: 2. The CDR3 region is CASSPTGLGELFF. DNA of the CDR3: TGTGCCAGCTCACCGACAGGGCTCGGGGAGCTGTTTTTT.

This clone was observed a handful of times. The J gene is TRBJ2-4, the V gene TRBV4-3, with 9 positions matching TRBD2. In germline, CDR1 is LGHNA, CDR2 YSLEER. The CDR3 runs to 16 residues. V shed 0 bases and J 2 bases; nucleotides not matched to a gene: 2. CDR3 sequence (DNA): TGCGCCAGCAGCCAAGATCTAGCGGGATCCAAAAACATTCAGTACTTC. It is translated as CASSQDLAGSKNIQYF.

Of note for this clone: Different DNA sequences within this sample yield the same CDR3. V is TRBV2 and J is TRBJ1-5; 8 bases align to TRBD1. The length of the CDR3 is 13 residues. CDR1 is SNHLY and CDR2 is FYNNEI in the germline V gene. J lost 3 bases, V lost 6 bases, and 1 base had no gene match. DNA of the CDR3: TGTGCCAGCAGGGGACAGGTCAATCAGCCCCAGCATTTT. As protein: CASRGQVNQPQHF.

The V gene is TRBV29-1, the J gene TRBJ2-1; D may correspond to TRBD1 or TRBD2 (6 bases each). The CDR3 runs to 12 residues. Germline values: CDR1 SQVTM, CDR2 ANQGSEA. V dropped 5 bases and J dropped 12 bases, with 17 bases sitting between them. In DNA form, the CDR3 reads TGCAGCGTTCGGAGGGGCCAGGGGCTGCAGTTCTTC. Encoded protein: CSVRRGQGLQFF.

This clone has a count of ten or more. The chain carries TRBV7-9 and TRBJ1-4; D is uncertain. CDR1 and CDR2 (germline): SEHNR, FQNEAQ (reference sequence). Trimming removed 1 base from V and 8 bases from J, with 14 bases in between. CDR3 length equals 15 residues. The CDR3 nucleotides are TGTGCCAGCAGCTTAGTCGGTCGGATTGGGGAAAAACTGTTTTTT. Protein product: CASSLVGRIGEKLFF.

This sequence joins TRBV5-6 and TRBJ2-7; D assignment may be TRBD1 or TRBD2 (5 bases each). The germline CDR1 and CDR2 sequences are SGHDT and YYEEEE. Trimming shortened V by 2 bases and J by 2 bases, and 11 bases separated the two germline ends. The CDR3 is 14 residues long. In DNA form, the CDR3 reads TGTGCCAGCAGCTTTCAGGTGGGGGCCTACGAGCAGTACTTC. Amino acids: CASSFQVGAYEQYF.

A remark on this clone: Given a much more abundant clone one base away, this may be a read error. V usage is TRBV7-3 and J usage is TRBJ2-3; D gene ambiguous. The CDR3 has 12 amino acids. V lost 2 bases to trimming and J lost 2 bases, with 2 bases between them. CDR1 and CDR2 (germline): SGHTA, FQGTGA. In DNA, the CDR3 is TGTGCCAGCAGCTTAGACACAGATACGCAGTATTTT. It is translated as CASSLDTDTQYF.

This clone was counted between two and nine times. The J gene is TRBJ2-6, the V gene TRBV7-8; D ambiguous. V lost 2 bases to trimming and J lost 0 bases, with 5 bases between them. The germline gives CDR1 SGHVS, CDR2 FQNEAQ. The CDR3 spans 15 residues. The CDR3 bases are TGTGCCAGCAGCTTACTCGGCTCTGGGGCCAACGTCCTGACTTTC. It yields the protein CASSLLGSGANVLTF.

The chain employs TRBV14 and TRBJ2-2; 11 positions agree with TRBD2. Trimming at V came to 4 bases and at J to 5 bases, leaving 3 bases not matched to a gene. The CDR3 loop spans 15 amino acids. Looked up from germline, CDR1 is SGHDN and CDR2 is FVKESK. The CDR3 loop reads CASSRRLAGTGELFF. Here the CDR3 DNA reads TGTGCCAGCAGCCGACGACTAGCGGGAACCGGGGAGCTGTTTTTT.

The chain employs TRBV11-2 and TRBJ1-4, with TRBD1 identical over 8 bases. In germline, CDR1 is SGHAT, CDR2 FQNNGV. The CDR3 has 14 residues. J gave up 10 bases and V 5 bases, and 9 bases lay outside the gene matches. CDR3 in DNA: TGTGCCAGCAGCCCCGACAGGGGTTCCGGAAAACTGTTTTTT. Translating gives CASSPDRGSGKLFF.

The chain employs TRBV6-5 and TRBJ2-5, with a weak D call TRBD2 (6 bases). There are 12 residues in the CDR3. Germline CDR1 is MNHEY and CDR2 is SVGAGI. Trimming left V 6 bases short and J 4 bases short, with 9 bases between. The CDR3 sequence is CASRTGVETQYF. In DNA, the CDR3 is TGTGCCAGCAGGACGGGAGTAGAGACCCAGTACTTC.

In this sample, this clone turned up many times. V is TRBV19 and J is TRBJ1-2; a weak D match, TRBD1 (6 bases). V shed 4 bases and J shed 4 bases, with 19 bases lying between them. CDR3 length: 16 amino acids. Germline CDR1 is LNHDA and CDR2 is SQIVND (reference sequence). The CDR3 spells CASSSEQGSRSYGYTF. In DNA, the CDR3 is TGTGCCAGTAGTAGCGAACAGGGCTCGCGGTCCTATGGCTACACCTTC. The variable domain in full, with the rest retrieved from reference TRBV19 and TRBJ1-2, is DGGITQSPKYLFRKEGQNVTLSCEQNLNHDAMYWYRQDPGQGLRLIYYSQIVNDFQKGDIAEGYSVSREKKESFPLTVTSAQKNPTAFYLCASSSEQGSRSYGYTFGSGTRLTVV.

This clone appeared a few times. The chain links TRBV7-2 to TRBJ2-1, with 7 bases matching TRBD2. V gave up 3 bases and J gave up 4 bases; unmatched junction bases: 6. Germline assignment: CDR1 SGHTA and CDR2 FQGNSA. The CDR3 extends over 15 amino acids. CDR3 loop: CASSFSRGSYNEQFF. CDR3 sequence (DNA): TGTGCCAGCAGCTTCTCTCGCGGGAGTTACAATGAGCAGTTCTTC.

This clone was observed a few times. The chain couples TRBV4-1 to TRBJ1-1; D gene ambiguous. CDR1 MGHRA and CDR2 YSYEKL come from the germline V gene. Trimming stripped 1 base from V and 13 bases from J, with 16 bases between. The CDR3 has 13 amino acids. The CDR3 region is CASSQGREGIGFF. In DNA, the CDR3 is TGCGCCAGCAGCCAAGGGAGAGAGGGAATCGGTTTCTTT.

This clone was observed a handful of times. V usage is TRBV4-2 and J usage is TRBJ1-1; TRBD1 matches 8 bases. Germline CDR1 and CDR2: LGHNA and YNFKEQ. CDR3 length equals 18 residues. With 5 bases clipped from V and 1 base from J, the junction kept 15 bases outside the gene matches. CDR3 protein: CASSKQGGRLRSNTEAFF. The CDR3 coding sequence is TGTGCCAGCAGCAAACAGGGGGGAAGGCTTCGCTCGAACACTGAAGCTTTCTTT.

This rearrangement joins TRBV11-2 to TRBJ2-1, with TRBD2 matching 9 bases. The CDR3 loop spans 15 amino acids. Germline V gene sequence: CDR1 SGHAT, CDR2 FQNNGV. Trimming at V came to 0 bases and at J to 12 bases, leaving 9 bases not matched to a gene. The chain's CDR3 is CASSLELAGGGRQFF. In DNA form, the CDR3 reads TGTGCCAGCAGCTTAGAACTAGCGGGTGGCGGGCGGCAGTTCTTC.